This T cell receptor beta chain was sequenced for a study of shared clonotypes between healthy human individuals. V gave up 8 bases and J gave up 7 bases; unmatched junction bases: 13. CDR3 size: 14 residues. Germline values: CDR1 LNHNV, CDR2 YYDKDF (reference sequence). Only in-frame clones appear in the TCRdb table, and some are missing; sequencing was by immunoSEQ multiplex PCR. The data hold some 2,500,000 clones, with around 92% observed a single time. The source of this sequence is a man aged 18 to 35 in good health. Some clones in this sample may be carry-over from other donors' samples. The chain joins TRBV15 to TRBJ1-2, with 7 nucleotides matching TRBD1. The sample was naive CD4+ T cells from PBMCs. Specified subset: CD45RA+ positively selected. CDR3 nucleotide sequence: TGTGCCACCCATGTCAGACAGGGTCCTGGTGGCTACACCTTC. Its translation is CATHVRQGPGGYTF.